This T cell receptor beta chain was recorded in a study of regulatory and conventional T cells in RAG deficiency. This CDR3 is built from 14 residues. Germline loops: CDR1 SGDLS, CDR2 YYNGEE. Study-level results: Treg unique TCR beta sequences were about 100-fold fewer in Omenn syndrome and CID/AS patients than controls. Patient subsets had shorter CDR3s; Omenn Treg-Tconv overlap exceeded 85%. RAG-deficient patients showed markedly lower Shannon entropy and higher Simpson indices than control T-cell subsets.

Clones were read by immunoSEQ multiplex PCR, and TCRdb kept only the in-frame ones, dropping some. The table shows under 35,000 clones, with approximately 90% occurring only once. About this clone itself: Its antigen remains unknown.

A further study also used this sample, focusing on regulatory T cells. According to that study: Amplification used 52 TRBV primers and 13 TRBJ primers. Regulatory T cells showed the strongest V-J pair restriction and V/J gene skewing among patient repertoires.

The rearrangement links TRBV9 to TRBJ2-5; TRBD1 might be the D (5 bases). The J call may be mistaken, given a closer DNA end match to TRBJ2-7. The sample taken for sequencing was CD8+ T cells sorted from blood. The origin of this receptor is a human donor in good health. In DNA, the CDR3 is TGTGCCAGCAGCTCCTCCGACAGCGCGTACGAGCAGTACTTC. This sequence encodes CASSSSDSAYEQYF.